A selection of T cell receptor beta chains follows, all from one sample in a study of OX40 agonist ivuxolimab in advanced cancers. The table came from immunoSEQ multiplex PCR; TCRdb's copy has only in-frame clones and leaves some out. The table has some 110,000 clones, approximately 90% seen once. The input for sequencing was CD4+ or CD8+ T cells sorted from blood, taken in a trial of the OX40 agonist ivuxolimab. The receptors shown here come from an adult with an advanced solid tumor such as melanoma, head and neck, liver or kidney cancer. The CDR3 runs from the conserved cysteine through the conserved F or W. D genes are given only for firm matches. Part of the rows lack a size; the others show once, few, many or a class for expanded clones.

v_call	d_call	clone_size	j_call	cdr3_nt	cdr3_aa
TRBV6-1	TRBD1	-	TRBJ2-5	TGTGCCAGCATAGAAAAAGGGGGCCTAGAGACCCAGTACTTC	CASIEKGGLETQYF
TRBV11-2	TRBD1	-	TRBJ1-5	TGTGCCAGCAGCAGGGACAGGGATCAGCCCCAGCATTTT	CASSRDRDQPQHF
TRBV7-8	-	-	TRBJ1-1	TGTGCCAGCAGCCCTCTGTTTGGCACTGAAGCTTTCTTT	CASSPLFGTEAFF
TRBV27	TRBD1	-	TRBJ1-6	TGTGCCAGCAGTCTCGACAGGGACCCGAGCTCCTATAATTCACCCCTCCACTTT	CASSLDRDPSSYNSPLHF
TRBV7-3	-	-	TRBJ2-5	TGTGCCAGCAGCCGAAGCGGGCTCGAGACCCAGTACTTC	CASSRSGLETQYF
TRBV27	TRBD2	-	TRBJ2-1	TGTGCCAGCAGTTCCCGATTAGCGGGGTACAATGAGCAGTTCTTC	CASSSRLAGYNEQFF
TRBV5-4	TRBD1	-	TRBJ2-7	TGTGCCAGCAGCTTGGCCGGGACAGCGTCCTACGAGCAGTACTTC	CASSLAGTASYEQYF
TRBV9	-	-	TRBJ1-1	TGTGCCAGCAGCGTAGATGAGAACACTGAAGCTTTCTTT	CASSVDENTEAFF
TRBV9	-	-	TRBJ1-3	TGTGCCAGCAGCGTAGTAGGCTCTGGAAACACCATATATTTT	CASSVVGSGNTIYF
TRBV5-4	TRBD2	-	TRBJ2-7	TGTGCCAGCAGCCCGGGGGGGCGTAGCTCCTACGAGCAGTACTTC	CASSPGGRSSYEQYF
TRBV5-6	TRBD1	-	TRBJ1-2	TGTGCCAGCAGCCTGGGACAGGGAGATGGCTACACCTTC	CASSLGQGDGYTF
TRBV7-7	-	-	TRBJ2-1	TGTGCTAGCAGCTTGGGACCCCTCAATGAGCAGTTCTTC	CASSLGPLNEQFF
TRBV13	-	-	TRBJ2-1	TGTGCCAGCAGCTTAGTGGTAGAGGGCTCCTACAATGAGCAGTTCTTC	CASSLVVEGSYNEQFF
TRBV9	TRBD2	-	TRBJ2-5	TGTGCCAGCAGCGTTGGGAGGGCCCAAGAGACCCAGTACTTC	CASSVGRAQETQYF
TRBV18	-	-	TRBJ2-1	TGTGCCAGCTCCTCAAAGTCCAGCTCCTACAATGAGCAGTTCTTC	CASSSKSSSYNEQFF
TRBV28	TRBD1	-	TRBJ2-7	TGTGCCAGCAGTTTAAGGGGGCCCTACGAGCAGTACTTC	CASSLRGPYEQYF
TRBV6-6	TRBD1	once	TRBJ2-7	TGTGCCAGCAGTTACGCTGGACAGGCACTTTACGAGCAGTACTTC	CASSYAGQALYEQYF
TRBV28	-	-	TRBJ1-1	TGTGCCAGCAGTGCCGACGGGAGGGTAACTTTCTTT	CASSADGRVTFF
TRBV5-4	TRBD2	-	TRBJ2-3	TGTGCCAGCAGCCTTGGTACGGGAGGGAGCACAGATACGCAGTATTTT	CASSLGTGGSTDTQYF
TRBV10-1	-	-	TRBJ2-1	TGCGCCAGCAGTGAGTTGGACAATGAGCAGTTCTTC	CASSELDNEQFF
TRBV10-3	-	-	TRBJ1-2	TGTGCCATCAGTGATGGAGCGGTGAGGTATGGCTACACCTTC	CAISDGAVRYGYTF
TRBV6-5	-	-	TRBJ2-6	TGTGCCAGCAGTTACTTCCAGAAGGCTGGGGCCAACGTCCTGACTTTC	CASSYFQKAGANVLTF
TRBV5-8	-	-	TRBJ2-2	TGTGCCAGCAGCTTGGGTTCCCAGGGCTGGAACACCGGGGAGCTGTTTTTT	CASSLGSQGWNTGELFF
TRBV28	TRBD2	-	TRBJ2-1	TGTGCCAGCAGTTTATTAACGGGAGGAAACAATGAGCAGTTCTTC	CASSLLTGGNNEQFF
TRBV5-5	-	once	TRBJ2-2	TGTGCCAGCAGTGCAGAACTGAACACCGGGGAGCTGTTTTTT	CASSAELNTGELFF
TRBV6-5	TRBD1	-	TRBJ2-7	TGTGCCAGCAGTTACACTGCGGGACAGGGCTACGAGCAGTACTTC	CASSYTAGQGYEQYF
TRBV27	-	-	TRBJ1-1	TGTGCCAGCAGTTTTTTGGGCGGCGCCACTGAAGCTTTCTTT	CASSFLGGATEAFF
TRBV7-2	-	-	TRBJ2-5	TGTGCCAGCAGCTTCCAGGGTTGGGTGGAGACCCAGTACTTC	CASSFQGWVETQYF